This T cell receptor beta chain is drawn from a study of T-cell reconstitution after alpha-beta-depleted transplantation in children. A TCRbeta library incorporating unique molecular identifiers was prepared. TCRdb processed the PCR reads anew with MiXCR; each CDR3 protein has one entry. This sample has 200,000 to 250,000 distinct CDR3 sequences, with 9.7% found just once. This clonotype showed up many times. The sequence came from a human donor who donated a stem cell graft to a child with SCID. This sample comprised PBMCs from the stem cell graft donor, obtained from the stem cell graft.

This chain's CDR3 is CASSPNPNEQYF. CDR3 bases: TGTGCCAGCTCACCAAACCCGAACGAGCAGTACTTC. The V call is TRBV18, the J call TRBJ2-7; D unresolved. Germline V CDR1 and CDR2: KGHSH, LQKENI. Trimming took off 2 bases at V and 5 bases at J, with 7 bases between the two ends. CDR3 length equals 12 residues.